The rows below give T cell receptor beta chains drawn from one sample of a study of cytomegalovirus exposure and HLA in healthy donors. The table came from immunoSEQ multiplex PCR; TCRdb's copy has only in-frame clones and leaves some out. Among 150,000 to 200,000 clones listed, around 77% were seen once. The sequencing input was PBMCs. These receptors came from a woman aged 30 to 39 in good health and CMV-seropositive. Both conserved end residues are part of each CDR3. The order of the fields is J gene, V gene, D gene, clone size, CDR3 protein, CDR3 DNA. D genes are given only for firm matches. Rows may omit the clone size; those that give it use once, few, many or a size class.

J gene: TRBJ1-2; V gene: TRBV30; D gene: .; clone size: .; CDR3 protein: CAWTRRETYGYTF; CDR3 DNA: TGTGCCTGGACCCGCCGGGAGACCTATGGCTACACCTTC
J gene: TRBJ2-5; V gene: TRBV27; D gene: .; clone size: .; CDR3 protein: CASSRSPQEETQYF; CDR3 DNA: TGTGCCAGCAGCCGCTCCCCACAAGAAGAGACCCAGTACTTC
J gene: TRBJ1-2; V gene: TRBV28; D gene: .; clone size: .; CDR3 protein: CASSFRRGYTF; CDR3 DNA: TGTGCCAGCAGTTTTCGGCGGGGCTACACCTTC
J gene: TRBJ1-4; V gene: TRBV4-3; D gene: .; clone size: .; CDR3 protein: CASSQDRQPEKLFF; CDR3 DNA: TGCGCCAGCAGCCAGGACAGACAACCCGAAAAACTGTTTTTT
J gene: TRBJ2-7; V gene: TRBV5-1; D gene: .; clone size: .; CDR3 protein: CASSLDWDNGQPTYEQYF; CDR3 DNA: TGCGCCAGCAGCTTGGATTGGGACAACGGACAGCCAACCTACGAGCAGTACTTC
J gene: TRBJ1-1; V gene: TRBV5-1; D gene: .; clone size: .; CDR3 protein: CASSTEQGLDTEAFF; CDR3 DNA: TGCGCCAGCAGCACGGAACAGGGACTAGACACTGAAGCTTTCTTT
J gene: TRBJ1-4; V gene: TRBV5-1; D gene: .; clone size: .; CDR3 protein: CASRPEATNEKLFF; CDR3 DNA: TGCGCCAGCCGCCCTGAGGCAACTAATGAAAAACTGTTTTTT
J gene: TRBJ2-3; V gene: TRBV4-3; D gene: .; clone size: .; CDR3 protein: CASSHILADTQYF; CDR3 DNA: TGCGCCAGCAGCCACATCTTAGCAGATACGCAGTATTTT
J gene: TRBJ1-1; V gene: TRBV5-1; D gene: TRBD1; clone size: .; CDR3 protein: CASSFQAGTGNTEAFF; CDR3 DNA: TGCGCCAGCAGCTTCCAAGCCGGGACAGGGAACACTGAAGCTTTCTTT
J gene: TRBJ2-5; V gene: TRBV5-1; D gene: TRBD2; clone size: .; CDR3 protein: CASSLGAGVETQYF; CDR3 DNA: TGCGCCAGCAGCTTGGGTGCGGGAGTAGAGACCCAGTACTTC
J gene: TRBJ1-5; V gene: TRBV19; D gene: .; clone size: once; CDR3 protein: CASSITGMSNQPQHF; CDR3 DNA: TGTGCCAGTAGTATAACAGGGATGAGCAATCAGCCCCAGCATTTT
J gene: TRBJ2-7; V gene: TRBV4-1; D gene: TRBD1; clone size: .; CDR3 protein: CASSQVFGRGNYEQYF; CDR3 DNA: TGCGCCAGCAGCCAAGTCTTCGGCAGGGGGAACTACGAGCAGTACTTC
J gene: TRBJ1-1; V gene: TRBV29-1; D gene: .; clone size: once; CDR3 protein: CSVGRVMNTEAFF; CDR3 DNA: TGCAGCGTTGGGCGGGTCATGAACACTGAAGCTTTCTTT
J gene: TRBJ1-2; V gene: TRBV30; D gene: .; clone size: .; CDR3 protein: CAWRARGYDGYTF; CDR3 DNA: TGTGCCTGGAGGGCCAGGGGATACGATGGCTACACCTTC
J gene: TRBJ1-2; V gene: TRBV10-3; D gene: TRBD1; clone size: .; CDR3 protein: CAIWDRPRSNYGYTF; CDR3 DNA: TGTGCCATCTGGGACAGGCCCCGCTCTAACTATGGCTACACCTTC
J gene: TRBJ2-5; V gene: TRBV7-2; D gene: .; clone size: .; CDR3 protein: CASSLLWQNQETQYF; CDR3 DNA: TGTGCCAGCAGCTTATTGTGGCAGAACCAAGAGACCCAGTACTTC
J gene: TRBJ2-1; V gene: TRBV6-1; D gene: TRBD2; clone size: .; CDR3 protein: CASSGSGRAVNEQFF; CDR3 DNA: TGTGCCAGCAGTGGAAGCGGGAGGGCCGTAAATGAGCAGTTCTTC
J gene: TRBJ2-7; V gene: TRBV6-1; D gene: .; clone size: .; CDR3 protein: CASSELTGYYEQYF; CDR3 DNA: TGTGCCAGCAGTGAACTTACAGGGTACTACGAGCAGTACTTC
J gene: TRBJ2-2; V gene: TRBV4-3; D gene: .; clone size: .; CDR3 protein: CASSQAAWGANTGELFF; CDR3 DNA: TGCGCCAGCAGCCAAGCCGCTTGGGGCGCGAACACCGGGGAGCTGTTTTTT
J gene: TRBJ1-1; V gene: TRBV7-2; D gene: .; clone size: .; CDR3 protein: CASSLRQSAEAFF; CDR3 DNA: TGTGCCAGCAGCTTAAGACAGAGCGCTGAAGCTTTCTTT
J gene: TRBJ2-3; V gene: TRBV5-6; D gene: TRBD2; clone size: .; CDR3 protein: CASSSGSSGTYTDTQYF; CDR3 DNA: TGTGCCAGCAGCTCAGGTAGTAGCGGGACCTACACAGATACGCAGTATTTT
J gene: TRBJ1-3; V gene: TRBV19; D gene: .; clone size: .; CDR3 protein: CASWGGGGNTIYF; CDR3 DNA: TGTGCCAGCTGGGGCGGTGGTGGAAACACCATATATTTT
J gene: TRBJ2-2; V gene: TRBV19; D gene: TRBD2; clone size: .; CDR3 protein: CASINSPGLAGGRTGELFF; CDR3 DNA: TGTGCCAGTATCAATTCCCCGGGACTAGCGGGAGGGCGAACCGGGGAGCTGTTTTTT
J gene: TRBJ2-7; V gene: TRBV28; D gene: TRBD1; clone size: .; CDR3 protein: CASTVGTGSHEQYF; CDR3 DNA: TGTGCCAGCACCGTTGGGACAGGGAGTCACGAGCAGTACTTC
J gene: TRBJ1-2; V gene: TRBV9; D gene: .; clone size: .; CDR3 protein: CASRKAADSLYGYTF; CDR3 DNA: TGTGCCAGCAGGAAGGCAGCGGATTCCCTCTATGGCTACACCTTC
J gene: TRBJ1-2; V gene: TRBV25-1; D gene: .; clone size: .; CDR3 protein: CASSEYANYGYTF; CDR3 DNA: TGTGCCAGCAGTGAATATGCGAACTATGGCTACACCTTC
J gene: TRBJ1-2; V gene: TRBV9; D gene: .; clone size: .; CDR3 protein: CASSVEDSLSYGYTF; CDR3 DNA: TGTGCCAGCAGCGTAGAAGACAGTTTAAGCTATGGCTACACCTTC
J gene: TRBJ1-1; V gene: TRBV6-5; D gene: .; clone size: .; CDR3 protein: CASRSLGGGGTEAFF; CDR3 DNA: TGTGCCAGCAGAAGCTTAGGGGGAGGGGGCACTGAAGCTTTCTTT
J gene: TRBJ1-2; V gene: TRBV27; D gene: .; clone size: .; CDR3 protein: CASSTGRARRGEGYGYTF; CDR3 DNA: TGTGCCAGCAGTACGGGTAGGGCCCGACGCGGGGAGGGGTATGGCTACACCTTC
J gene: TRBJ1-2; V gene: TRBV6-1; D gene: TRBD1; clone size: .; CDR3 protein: CASSAGTGGSGGIYGYTF; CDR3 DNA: TGTGCCAGCAGTGCCGGGACAGGGGGCTCCGGGGGTATATATGGCTACACCTTC
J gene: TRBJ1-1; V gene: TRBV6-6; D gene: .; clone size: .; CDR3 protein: CASSYSGDASTEAFF; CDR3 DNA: TGTGCCAGCAGTTACTCAGGGGATGCAAGCACTGAAGCTTTCTTT